Following are 24 T cell receptor beta chains from one sample sequenced in a study of cytomegalovirus exposure and HLA in healthy donors. PCR was performed using 60 Vbeta and 13 Jbeta primers. Libraries were prepared by immunoSEQ multiplex PCR; TCRdb keeps only in-frame clonotypes and omits some of them. The sample comprises about 150,000 clones, 70% to 85% of which are singletons, and about 7.1% rests with the top ten. Sequencing used PBMCs. These receptors were taken from a woman aged 45-65 years in good health and CMV-seropositive.

The CDR3 region has the DNA TGTGCCAGCTCGCGTGAGACAGGTTACAATGAGCAGTTCTTC. Its protein product is CASSRETGYNEQFF. V gene TRBV18 combines with J gene TRBJ2-1; tentative D call: TRBD1 (6 bases). V was pared by 6 bases and J by 4 bases, with 13 bases between. The germline CDR1 and CDR2 sequences are KGHSH and LQKENI. The CDR3 is 14 residues long.

This chain uses TRBV2 with TRBJ2-5; TRBD1 aligns across 8 bases. The CDR3 contains 14 residues. The germline CDR1 and CDR2 sequences are SNHLY and FYNNEI. V dropped 4 bases and J dropped 5; count of bases not matched to a gene: 6. In DNA form, the CDR3 reads TGTGCCAGCAGTGTATCACAGGGGGGCGAGACCCAGTACTTC. Translating gives CASSVSQGGETQYF.

The CDR3 DNA follows: TGTGCCAGCAGCCCCCTCGGACAGGGTGGTTCACCCCTCCACTTT. Residues: CASSPLGQGGSPLHF. This chain connects TRBV9 to TRBJ1-6; 8 bases line up with TRBD1. This CDR3 spans 15 amino acids. Germline trimming cut 4 bases from V and 9 bases from J; bases unmatched to any gene: 9. Germline V lookup: CDR1 SGDLS, CDR2 YYNGEE. The entire variable domain, with the rest obtained from reference TRBV9 and TRBJ1-6, is as follows: DSGVTQTPKHLITATGQRVTLRCSPRSGDLSVYWYQQSLDQGLQFLIQYYNGEERAKGNILERFSAQQFPDLHSELNLSSLELGDSALYFCASSPLGQGGSPLHFGNGTRLTVT.

The chain combines TRBV30 with TRBJ2-3; D unresolved. This CDR3 region has 12 residues. Trimming removed 0 bases at V and 8 bases at J, with 9 bases between. Per the germline V gene, CDR1 is GTSNPN and CDR2 is SVGIG (reference sequence). The CDR3, as DNA: TGTGCCTGGAGTGTACTTAATCCTACGCAGTATTTT. Its protein is CAWSVLNPTQYF. Complete variable domain (other parts from reference TRBV30 and TRBJ2-3): SQTIHQWPATLVQPVGSPLSLECTVEGTSNPNLYWYRQAAGRGLQLLFYSVGIGQISSEVPQNLSASRPQDRQFILSSKKLLLSDSGFYLCAWSVLNPTQYFGPGTRLTVL.

The chain recombines TRBV5-1 with TRBJ2-3, with 13 bases identical to TRBD2. Germline assignment: CDR1 SGHRS and CDR2 YFSETQ. V shed 3 bases and J 2 bases; nucleotides not matched to a gene: 6. The CDR3 loop spans 17 amino acids. The CDR3 nucleotides are TGCGCCAGCAGCTGGGTTACTAGCGGGGGGGCCACAGATACGCAGTATTTT. As protein: CASSWVTSGGATDTQYF.

This clone appeared a single time. The V call is TRBV4-1, the J call TRBJ1-1; TRBD1 matches 9 bases. Germline V lookup: CDR1 MGHRA, CDR2 YSYEKL. Trimming removed 5 bases from V and 6 bases from J; junction bases left unmatched: 4. The length of the CDR3 is 13 residues. CDR3 amino acids: CASSYRGLSEAFF. The CDR3, as DNA: TGCGCCAGCAGCTACAGGGGGCTGTCTGAAGCTTTCTTT.

This chain uses TRBV7-3 with TRBJ2-1; the match to TRBD2 covers 9 bases. CDR3 length: 17 residues. The trim removed 6 bases at V and 0 bases at J, leaving 9 bases unmatched. The germline gives CDR1 SGHTA, CDR2 FQGTGA. The CDR3 region has the DNA TGTGCCAGCAGTAGATCTAGCGGGGCCCCCTCCTACAATGAGCAGTTCTTC. Amino acids: CASSRSSGAPSYNEQFF. Looking up the rest from reference TRBV7-3 and TRBJ2-1 gives the full variable domain: GAGVSQTPSNKVTEKGKYVELRCDPISGHTALYWYRQSLGQGPEFLIYFQGTGAADDSGLPNDRFFAVRPEGSVSTLKIQRTERGDSAVYLCASSRSSGAPSYNEQFFGPGTRLTVL.

The chain has TRBV10-2 and TRBJ2-7; no reliable D call. V shed 8 bases and J shed 6 bases, with 11 bases lying between them. Germline CDR1 WSHSY, CDR2 SAAADI. The CDR3 sequence is 11 residues long. The CDR3: CASLKTGEQYF. The CDR3 DNA reads as TGCGCCAGCCTCAAGACTGGCGAGCAGTACTTC.

This clone is a singleton in its sample. The rearrangement links TRBV6-6 to TRBJ2-7, with 8 nucleotides matching TRBD2. CDR3 size: 13 residues. Germline values: CDR1 MNHNY, CDR2 SVGAGI (reference sequence). The ends lost 11 bases at V and 2 bases at J; junction bases unmatched: 8. The DNA of the CDR3 is TGTGCCGTCACGGGGGGGCGAACCTACGAGCAGTACTTC. Its translation is CAVTGGRTYEQYF.

The chain recombines TRBV18 with TRBJ2-3; 7 positions agree with TRBD2. CDR1 is KGHSH, CDR2 LQKENI, per germline. The CDR3 runs 17 residues. J lost 5 bases, V lost 4 bases, and 15 bases had no gene match. CDR3: CASSQAGQTRGRDTQYF. The CDR3, as DNA: TGTGCCAGCTCACAGGCAGGGCAGACGCGGGGGAGAGATACGCAGTATTTT.

The CDR3 reads CASSPTVAYGYTF. CDR3 DNA: TGTGCCAGTAGCCCGACAGTTGCCTATGGCTACACCTTC. This rearrangement joins TRBV19 to TRBJ1-2; D perhaps matches TRBD1 (5 bases). Germline assignment: CDR1 LNHDA and CDR2 SQIVND (reference sequence). The CDR3 sequence is 13 residues long. Deletions cut 6 bases from V and 4 bases from J, with 12 bases between.

The V call is TRBV6-5, the J call TRBJ1-2; 7 nucleotides agree with TRBD1. Trimming at V came to 8 bases and at J to 0 bases, leaving 3 bases not matched to a gene. Germline-derived CDR1 and CDR2 are MNHEY and SVGAGI. The CDR3 has 13 residues. CDR3 in amino acids: CASRDSSNYGYTF. CDR3 DNA sequence: TGTGCCAGCCGGGACAGCTCTAACTATGGCTACACCTTC.

The chain uses TRBV13 and TRBJ2-1; maybe TRBD2 (6 bases). This CDR3 is 15 amino acids long. Trimming took off 5 bases at V and 0 bases at J, with 11 bases between the two ends. Germline CDR1 is PRHDT and CDR2 is FYEKMQ (reference sequence). CDR3 sequence: CASSRRGNSYNEQFF. The CDR3 DNA is TGTGCCAGCAGCAGGCGGGGTAACTCCTACAATGAGCAGTTCTTC.

The genes are TRBV19 and TRBJ1-1, with a weak D call TRBD1 (6 bases). CDR1 is LNHDA, CDR2 SQIVND, per germline (reference sequence). This CDR3 is built from 17 residues. The V end lost 7 bases, the J end lost 2 bases, and 23 bases lay between the germline ends. CDR3 sequence (DNA): TGTGCCAGTACCCCGGGCGGGGGGGCGAGGGACAACACTGAAGCTTTCTTT. Protein product: CASTPGGGARDNTEAFF.

The chain carries TRBV23-1 and TRBJ2-7; possible D gene TRBD2, 5 bases. TRBV23-1 is treated as an ORF (open reading frame) with a function not yet certain. The CDR3 is 12 residues long. V lost 8 bases and J 12 bases, leaving 20 bases between the germline ends. For the CDR3, the DNA is TGCGCCAGCTCCCCCCCCCGGACTCCCAGGTACTTC. Translating it yields CASSPPRTPRYF.

The V call is TRBV13, the J call TRBJ2-1, with 10 bases that match TRBD1. V lost 3 bases to trimming and J lost 5 bases; unmatched junction nucleotides: 7. The length of the CDR3 is 16 residues. CDR1 PRHDT and CDR2 FYEKMQ come from the germline V gene (reference sequence). As DNA, the CDR3 is TGTGCCAGCAGCTTTAAGACCGGGACAGGGGACAATGAGCAGTTCTTC. Its translation is CASSFKTGTGDNEQFF.

The rearrangement uses TRBV15 and TRBJ1-3, with D possibly being TRBD1 (6 bases). CDR1 and CDR2 (germline): LNHNV, YYDKDF (reference sequence). The CDR3 contains 16 residues. V gave up 3 bases and J gave up 7 bases, with 19 bases separating them. The CDR3 loop reads CATSSRRGDSRNTIYF. CDR3 coding DNA: TGTGCCACCAGCAGCCGCAGGGGAGATTCTAGGAACACCATATATTTT.

The chain employs TRBV7-2 and TRBJ2-5; 7 nucleotides align to TRBD2. The germline V gene has CDR1 SGHTA and CDR2 FQGNSA. The junction had 1 base not matched to a gene; V was cut back by 5 bases and J by 1 base. The CDR3 sequence is 13 residues long. The CDR3 DNA reads TGTGCCAGCAGCCGCGGGAGCCAAGAGACCCAGTACTTC. Protein: CASSRGSQETQYF. The whole variable domain, filled in from reference TRBV7-2 and TRBJ2-5, reads GAGVSQSPSNKVTEKGKDVELRCDPISGHTALYWYRQSLGQGLEFLIYFQGNSAPDKSGLPSDRFSAERTGGSVSTLTIQRTQQEDSAVYLCASSRGSQETQYFGPGTRLLVL.

This chain connects TRBV2 to TRBJ1-2; no reliable D call. Trimming took 8 bases from V and 0 from J, leaving 13 bases between them. The CDR3 sequence is 14 residues long. Germline V gene sequence: CDR1 SNHLY, CDR2 FYNNEI. The CDR3 DNA reads as TGTGCCAGCTCAGGCAATGTGCCTAACTATGGCTACACCTTC. Encoded protein: CASSGNVPNYGYTF.

This clone was counted a single time. V gene TRBV29-1 combines with J gene TRBJ1-4, with TRBD1 identical over 7 bases. The CDR3 is made up of 13 amino acids. The V gene's germline CDR1 is SQVTM and CDR2 ANQGSEA. V lost 5 bases and J lost 8; bases outside the gene matches: 8. The CDR3 coding sequence is TGCAGCGTTTTTGTGACAGGGAGGGAAAAACTGTTTTTT. Its protein is CSVFVTGREKLFF.

The table lists this clone with a few counts. The chain has TRBV15 and TRBJ1-5, with unresolved D. Trimming stripped 3 bases from V and 5 bases from J, with 11 bases between. The CDR3 spans 14 residues. CDR1 and CDR2 (germline): LNHNV, YYDKDF (reference sequence). The CDR3 DNA follows: TGTGCCACCAGCAGCGGGCGGGATCATCAGCCCCAGCATTTT. Translation gives CATSSGRDHQPQHF.

This chain joins TRBV10-2 and TRBJ1-5; tentatively, D is TRBD1 (6 bases). Germline assignment: CDR1 WSHSY and CDR2 SAAADI. The CDR3 sequence is 14 residues long. Between the trimmed V and J ends, which lost 7 bases and 0 bases, there was a span of 10 bases. The CDR3 nucleotides read TGCGCCAGCACCGACAGGAATAGCAATCAGCCCCAGCATTTT. Encoded protein: CASTDRNSNQPQHF.

This clone was recorded once. CDR3: CATGTGGTGELFF. In nucleotides, the CDR3 is TGTGCTACCGGTACAGGGGGCACCGGGGAGCTGTTTTTT. This chain links TRBV30 with TRBJ2-2; 8 nucleotides line up with TRBD1. CDR3 length equals 13 residues. Germline V gene sequence: CDR1 GTSNPN, CDR2 SVGIG (reference sequence).

The V gene is TRBV7-9, the J gene TRBJ2-5; tentative D call: TRBD1 (6 bases). CDR3 size: 12 residues. Trimming pared 5 bases from V and 7 bases from J, leaving 11 bases between. The germline V gene has CDR1 SEHNR and CDR2 FQNEAQ (reference sequence). CDR3 nucleotide sequence: TGTGCCAGCAGCCAAAAAGGGGGGACCCAGTACTTC. This sequence encodes CASSQKGGTQYF.